This TCR beta chain comes out of a study of human T cells and chemical hapten exposure. TCRdb passed the RACE reads through MiXCR, listing each CDR3 protein once. Of 150,000 to 200,000 distinct CDR3 sequences listed, 28% are singletons. In germline, CDR1 is LNHNV, CDR2 YYDKDF (reference sequence). This CDR3 comprises 14 residues. V lost 5 bases, J lost 1 base, and 11 bases lay in between. Time point of the sample: patch test 3, about 24 weeks after DPC sensitization. Treatment reported: therapeutic diphenylcyclopropenone sensitization with weekly scalp DPC. Material: whole blood, obtained in connection with sensitization to the hapten diphenylcyclopropenone (DPC). The chain carries TRBV15 and TRBJ1-1; D is unclear. The clonotype was recovered from a young woman with alopecia areata. Some clones in this sample may be carry-over from other donors' samples. The CDR3 protein is CATSVTTGNTEAFF. DNA of the CDR3: TGTGCCACCAGCGTAACTACGGGGAACACTGAAGCTTTCTTT.